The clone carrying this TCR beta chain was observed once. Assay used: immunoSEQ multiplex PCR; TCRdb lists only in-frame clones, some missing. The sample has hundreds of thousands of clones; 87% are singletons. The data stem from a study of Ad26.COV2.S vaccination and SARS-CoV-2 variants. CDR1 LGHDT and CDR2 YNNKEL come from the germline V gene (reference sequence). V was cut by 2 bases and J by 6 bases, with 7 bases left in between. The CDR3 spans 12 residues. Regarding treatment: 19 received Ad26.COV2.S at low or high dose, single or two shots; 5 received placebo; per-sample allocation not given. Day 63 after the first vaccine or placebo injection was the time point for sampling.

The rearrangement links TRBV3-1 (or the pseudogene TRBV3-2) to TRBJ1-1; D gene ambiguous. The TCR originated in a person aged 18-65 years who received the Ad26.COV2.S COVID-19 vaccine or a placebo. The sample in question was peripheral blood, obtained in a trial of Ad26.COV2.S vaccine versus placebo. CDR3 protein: CASSQREAEAFF. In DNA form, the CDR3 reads TGTGCCAGCAGCCAACGGGAAGCTGAAGCTTTCTTT.